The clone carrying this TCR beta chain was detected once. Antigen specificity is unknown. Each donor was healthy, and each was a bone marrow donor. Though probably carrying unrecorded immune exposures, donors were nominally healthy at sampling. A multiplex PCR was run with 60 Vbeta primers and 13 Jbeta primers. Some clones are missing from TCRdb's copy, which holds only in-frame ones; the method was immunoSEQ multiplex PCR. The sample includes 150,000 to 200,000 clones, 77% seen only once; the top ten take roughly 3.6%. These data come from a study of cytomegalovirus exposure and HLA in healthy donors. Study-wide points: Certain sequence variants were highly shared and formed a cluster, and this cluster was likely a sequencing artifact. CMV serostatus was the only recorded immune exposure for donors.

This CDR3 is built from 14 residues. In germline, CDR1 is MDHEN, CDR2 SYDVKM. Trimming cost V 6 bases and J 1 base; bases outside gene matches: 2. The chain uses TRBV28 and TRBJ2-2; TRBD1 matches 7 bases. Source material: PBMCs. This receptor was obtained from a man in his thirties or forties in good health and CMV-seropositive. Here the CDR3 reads CASRGQLNTGELFF. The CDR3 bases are TGTGCCAGCAGGGGACAGTTGAACACCGGGGAGCTGTTTTTT.